This T cell receptor beta chain is drawn from a study of blood T cell repertoires in COVID-19. Assay: immunoSEQ multiplex PCR; the TCRdb copy retains only in-frame clones and omits some. Of hundreds of thousands of clones listed, more than 80% are singletons. The CDR3 loop spans 14 amino acids. The V and J ends lost 0 bases and 4 bases respectively, with 8 bases between them. Germline CDR1 LGHNA, CDR2 YNFKEQ. V and J are TRBV4-2 and TRBJ2-3; weak D call: TRBD2 (5 bases). What was sequenced was peripheral blood. The receptor comes from a woman aged 25 to 39 with active or convalescent COVID-19. The CDR3, as DNA: TGTGCCAGCAGCCAAGAGCGCGGGTCAGATACGCAGTATTTT. Translating it yields CASSQERGSDTQYF.